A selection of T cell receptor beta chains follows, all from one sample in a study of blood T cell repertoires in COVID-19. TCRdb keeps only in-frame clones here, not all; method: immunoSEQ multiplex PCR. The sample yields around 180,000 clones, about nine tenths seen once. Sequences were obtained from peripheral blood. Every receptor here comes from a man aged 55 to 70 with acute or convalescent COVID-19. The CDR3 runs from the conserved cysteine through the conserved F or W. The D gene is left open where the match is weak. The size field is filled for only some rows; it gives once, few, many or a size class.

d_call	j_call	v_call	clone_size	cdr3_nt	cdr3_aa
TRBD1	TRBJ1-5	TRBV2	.	TGTGCCAGCCGACAGGGAAGGGGACATCAGCCCCAGCATTTT	CASRQGRGHQPQHF
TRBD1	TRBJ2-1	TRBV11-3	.	TGTGCCAGCAGCTCCCGGGACAGGGGAGGTGTTGAGCAGTTCTTC	CASSSRDRGGVEQFF
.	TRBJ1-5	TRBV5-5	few	TGTGCCAGCAGCTTGCTAGGTAATAGCAATCAGCCCCAGCATTTT	CASSLLGNSNQPQHF
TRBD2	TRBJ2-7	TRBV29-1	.	TGCAGCGTTGAAGGACTAGCGGGAACCTACGAGCAGTACTTC	CSVEGLAGTYEQYF
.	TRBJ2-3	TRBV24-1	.	TGTGCCACCAGTGTAAGACAGGCTAACTTAGGCCGGGATACGCAGTATTTT	CATSVRQANLGRDTQYF
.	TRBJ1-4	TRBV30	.	TGTGCCCTGGAGCGAGGCGAAAAACTGTTTTTT	CALERGEKLFF
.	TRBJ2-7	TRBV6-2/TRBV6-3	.	TGTGCCAGCAGTAATCGGGGGTACGAGCAGTACTTC	CASSNRGYEQYF
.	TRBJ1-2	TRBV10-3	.	TGTGCCATCAGTGAGAGTAATATCGGACAGCGGTACTATGGCTACACCTTC	CAISESNIGQRYYGYTF
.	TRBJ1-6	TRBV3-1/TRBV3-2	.	TGTGCCAGCAGCCAAGGGGGGCCACCCCTCCACTTT	CASSQGGPPLHF
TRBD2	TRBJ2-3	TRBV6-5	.	TGTGCCAGCAGCGGGGGGACAGATACGCAGTATTTT	CASSGGTDTQYF
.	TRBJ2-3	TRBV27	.	TGTGCCAGCAGGAACTTGGGCGTAGTCAGAGATACGCAGTATTTT	CASRNLGVVRDTQYF
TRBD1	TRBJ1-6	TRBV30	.	TGTGCCTGGAGGGACAGGAGCTCCTATAATTCACCCCTCCACTTT	CAWRDRSSYNSPLHF
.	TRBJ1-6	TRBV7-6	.	TGTGCCAGCAGCTTAGTGTACGACAGAAGAAACTCACCCCTCCACTTT	CASSLVYDRRNSPLHF
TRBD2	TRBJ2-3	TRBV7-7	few	TGTGCCAGCAGCCGTGGGATAGCGGGAGTAGGCACAGATACGCAGTATTTT	CASSRGIAGVGTDTQYF
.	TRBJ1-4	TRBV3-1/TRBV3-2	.	TGTGCCAGCAGCCAACGACAGTTACTTAATGAAAAACTGTTTTTT	CASSQRQLLNEKLFF
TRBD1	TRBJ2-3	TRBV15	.	TGTGCCACCAGCAGGATGACAGGGAGCACAGATACGCAGTATTTT	CATSRMTGSTDTQYF
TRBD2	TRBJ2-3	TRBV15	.	TGTGCCACCAGCGTGGGACTAGCGGGGACAGATACGCAGTATTTT	CATSVGLAGTDTQYF
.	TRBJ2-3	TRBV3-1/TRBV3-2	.	TGTGCCAGCAGCCAAAAGGGGGAGATGGCAGATACGCAGTATTTT	CASSQKGEMADTQYF
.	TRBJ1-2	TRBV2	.	TGTGCCAGCAGTGAAGGGGGCAGTCGCTATGGCTACACCTTC	CASSEGGSRYGYTF
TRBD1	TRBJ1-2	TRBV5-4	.	TGTGCCAGCAGCTTGGGAGACAGGGGGTCGGGCGGCTACACCTTC	CASSLGDRGSGGYTF
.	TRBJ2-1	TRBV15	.	TGTGCCACCAGCAGAGGGGGAGTCTTGAAAAATGAGCAGTTCTTC	CATSRGGVLKNEQFF
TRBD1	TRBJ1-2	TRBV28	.	TGTGCCATCGGATCGGGGACAGGGTCTAACTATGGCTACACCTTC	CAIGSGTGSNYGYTF
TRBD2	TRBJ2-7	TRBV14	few	TGTGCCAGCAGCCAGGGACTAGCGCCTGACTGGTACTTC	CASSQGLAPDWYF
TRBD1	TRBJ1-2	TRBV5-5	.	TGTGCCAGCAGCAGGCGACCGGACAGGGAGGGCTACACCTTC	CASSRRPDREGYTF
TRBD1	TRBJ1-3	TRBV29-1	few	TGCAGCGTAAAGGGACAGGGGGTTTCTGGAAACACCATATATTTT	CSVKGQGVSGNTIYF
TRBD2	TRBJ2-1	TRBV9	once	TGTGCCAGCAGCGTAGCCAGCGGGAGGGCTTACAATGAGCAGTTCTTC	CASSVASGRAYNEQFF
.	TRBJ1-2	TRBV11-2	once	TGTGCCAGCAGCTTGTGGGGCGTTAACTATGGCTACACCTTC	CASSLWGVNYGYTF
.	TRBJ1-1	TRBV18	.	TGTGCCAGCTCACCGACCTTACAGGTGAACACTGAAGCTTTCTTT	CASSPTLQVNTEAFF
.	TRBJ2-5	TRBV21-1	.	TGTGCCAGCAGCTTGCCGGGACTAGCGGGAGTGGAGACCCAGTACTTC	CASSLPGLAGVETQYF
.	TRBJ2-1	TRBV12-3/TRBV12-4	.	TGTGCCAGCACCCGGGGGGCGGTCAATGAGCAGTTCTTC	CASTRGAVNEQFF
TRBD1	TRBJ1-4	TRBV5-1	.	TGCGCCAGCAGCTTGGTAGTTGTGACAGGGAGGCGTGAAAAACTGTTTTTT	CASSLVVVTGRREKLFF
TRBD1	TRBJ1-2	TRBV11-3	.	TGTGCCAGCAGCTTAGATCGGACAGGGGGCAACTATGGCTACACCTTC	CASSLDRTGGNYGYTF
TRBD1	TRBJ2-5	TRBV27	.	TGTGCCAGCAGTTCTTTGACAGGGACAGAGACCCAGTACTTC	CASSSLTGTETQYF
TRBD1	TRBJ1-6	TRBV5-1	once	TGCGCCAGCAGCTTGGTCGCGACAGGGGTCGGGAATTCACCCCTCCACTTT	CASSLVATGVGNSPLHF
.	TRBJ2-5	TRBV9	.	TGTGCCAGCAGCGTAGGAACAGGAGGGGTCCAAGAGACCCAGTACTTC	CASSVGTGGVQETQYF
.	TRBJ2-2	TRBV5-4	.	TGTGCCAGCAGTCCTAGGACAGCCATGAACACCGGGGAGCTGTTTTTT	CASSPRTAMNTGELFF
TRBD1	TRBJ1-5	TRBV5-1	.	TGCGCCAGCAGCCCCTCGACAGGGAGCAATCAGCCCCAGCATTTT	CASSPSTGSNQPQHF